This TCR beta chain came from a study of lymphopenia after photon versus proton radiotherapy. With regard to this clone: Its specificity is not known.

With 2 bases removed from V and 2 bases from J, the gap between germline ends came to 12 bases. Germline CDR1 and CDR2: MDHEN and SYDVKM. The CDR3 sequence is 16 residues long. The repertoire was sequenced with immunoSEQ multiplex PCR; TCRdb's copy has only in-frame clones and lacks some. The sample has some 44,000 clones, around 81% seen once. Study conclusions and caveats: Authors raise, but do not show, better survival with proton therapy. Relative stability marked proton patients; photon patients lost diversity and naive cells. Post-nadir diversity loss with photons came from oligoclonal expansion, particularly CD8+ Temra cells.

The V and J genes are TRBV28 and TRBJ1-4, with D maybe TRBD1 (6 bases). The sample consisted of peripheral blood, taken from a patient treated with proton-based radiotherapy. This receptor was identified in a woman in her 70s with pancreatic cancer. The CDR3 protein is CASSLGGAPTNEKLFF. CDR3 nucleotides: TGTGCCAGCAGTTTAGGGGGGGCTCCGACTAATGAAAAACTGTTTTTT.